This TCR beta chain was profiled in a study of T cell responses to AZD1222 COVID-19 vaccine. The table came from immunoSEQ multiplex PCR; TCRdb's copy has only in-frame clones and leaves some out. Of about 140,000 clones listed, roughly 92% are singletons. The material was peripheral blood, obtained 28 days after the second AZD1222 dose. The receptor comes from an adult who received the AZD1222 COVID-19 vaccine.

CDR3 sequence (DNA): TGTGCCACCGGGGAGCCCGAGCAGTACTTC. As protein: CATGEPEQYF. The genes are TRBV7-9 and TRBJ2-7; the D gene is possibly TRBD2 (5 bases). The CDR3 has 10 amino acids. The V gene lost 10 bases and the J gene lost 6 bases, with 10 bases spanning the gap. Germline V CDR1 and CDR2: SEHNR, FQNEAQ (reference sequence).